Each of the 30 T cell receptor beta chains below was sequenced from the same sample in a study of regulatory T cells in long-lasting Graves disease. Arm-PCR with iRepertoire HTBI primers amplified the CDR3 regions for these TCR beta libraries. One entry per CDR3 protein results from TCRdb running MiXCR on the multiplex PCR reads. Seen here are around 510,000 distinct CDR3 sequences, about 20% observed once, and the top ten hold about 7.8%. Time point defined: persistent/refractory GD, antithyroid drugs over 5 years with positive TRAb. Following extraction of RNA from PBMCs, that RNA was used to make the TCR library. The specimen comprised peripheral blood mononuclear cells (PBMCs), sampled when the disease was refractory, from a patient treated with antithyroid drugs. These receptors were collected from a female donor with Graves disease.

Many counts were recorded for this clonotype. This chain connects TRBV5-5 to TRBJ1-1; D unclear. Germline values: CDR1 SGHKS, CDR2 YYEKEE (reference sequence). The CDR3 is 14 residues long. V shed 4 bases and J shed 0 bases, with 10 bases lying between them. For the CDR3, the DNA is TGTGCCAGCAGCGTTGTCGGGATGAACACTGAAGCTTTCTTT. Amino acids: CASSVVGMNTEAFF. Full variable domain (missing parts from reference TRBV5-5 and TRBJ1-1): DAGVTQSPTHLIKTRGQQVTLRCSPISGHKSVSWYQQVLGQGPQFIFQYYEKEERGRGNFPDRFSARQFPNYSSELNVNALLLGDSALYLCASSVVGMNTEAFFGQGTRLTVV.

As for this clonotype: A much larger clone lies one base from this, so it may be a read error. V is TRBV12-3 or TRBV12-4 and J is TRBJ1-1; 7 nucleotides agree with TRBD1. Trimming removed 4 bases from V and 5 bases from J; junction bases left unmatched: 7. This CDR3 comprises 14 residues. CDR3 bases: TGTGCCAGCAGTTGGACAGGAAAGAGGACTGAAGCTTTCTTT. Its translation: CASSWTGKRTEAFF.

The chain is built from TRBV5-1 and TRBJ1-2; D may be TRBD1 (5 bases). The CDR3 has 14 amino acids. Trimming removed 0 bases at V and 6 bases at J, with 12 bases between. The germline CDR1 and CDR2 sequences are SGHRS and YFSETQ. In DNA, the CDR3 is TGCGCCAGCAGCTTGGCCCCGGGGGATAATGGCTACACCTTC. Encoded protein: CASSLAPGDNGYTF.

There are many counts of this clonotype. This chain connects TRBV7-2 to TRBJ2-7; tentative D call: TRBD1 (6 bases). The V gene's germline CDR1 is SGHTA and CDR2 FQGNSA. This CDR3 has 14 amino acids. Trimming took 4 bases from V and 3 from J, leaving 13 bases between them. CDR3 coding DNA: TGTGCCAGCAGCTCCGGGACATTGATCTACGAGCAGTACTTC. It specifies CASSSGTLIYEQYF.

V is TRBV28 and J is TRBJ2-2; the D is unclear. CDR1 is MDHEN and CDR2 is SYDVKM in the germline V gene. This CDR3 contains 14 residues. The ends were cut back, 1 base at V and 3 bases at J, with 6 bases in the middle. CDR3 DNA sequence: TGTGCCAGCAGTTTATTCTCCCACACCGGGGAGCTGTTTTTT. Its protein product is CASSLFSHTGELFF.

The chain couples TRBV6-5 to TRBJ2-7, with a tentative D call TRBD1 (5 bases). Trimming shortened V by 0 bases and J by 5 bases, and 14 bases separated the two germline ends. The CDR3 spans 15 residues. CDR1 is MNHEY and CDR2 is SVGAGI in the germline V gene. CDR3 loop: CASSYSRQGVHEQYF. The CDR3 DNA follows: TGTGCCAGCAGTTACTCGAGGCAGGGCGTCCACGAGCAGTACTTC.

This clonotype was observed a few times. The gene calls are TRBV18 and TRBJ1-2, with D uncertain. Germline CDR1 KGHSH, CDR2 LQKENI. V was cut by 0 bases and J by 4 bases, with 12 bases left in between. CDR3 length: 15 amino acids. CDR3 loop: CASSPPSGLGYGYTF. The CDR3 nucleotides are TGTGCCAGCTCACCACCGTCAGGCCTTGGCTATGGCTACACCTTC. Full variable domain (remainder filled in from reference TRBV18 and TRBJ1-2): NAGVMQNPRHLVRRRGQEARLRCSPMKGHSHVYWYRQLPEEGLKFMVYLQKENIIDESGMPKERFSAEFPKEGPSILRIQQVVRGDSAAYFCASSPPSGLGYGYTFGSGTRLTVV.

This clonotype was seen more than once but under ten times. This chain uses TRBV19 with TRBJ2-5; D ambiguous. CDR1 is LNHDA, CDR2 SQIVND, per germline (reference sequence). This CDR3 has 11 amino acids. Trimming took off 5 bases at V and 6 bases at J, with 7 bases between the two ends. The CDR3 sequence: CASSFSKTQYF. The CDR3 nucleotides read TGTGCCAGTAGTTTTTCGAAGACCCAGTACTTC. Together with reference TRBV19 and TRBJ2-5, the CDR3 gives the full variable domain: DGGITQSPKYLFRKEGQNVTLSCEQNLNHDAMYWYRQDPGQGLRLIYYSQIVNDFQKGDIAEGYSVSREKKESFPLTVTSAQKNPTAFYLCASSFSKTQYFGPGTRLLVL.

This clonotype was seen at least ten times. This chain links TRBV7-9 with TRBJ1-1; TRBD1 agrees at 10 bases. Germline-derived CDR1 and CDR2 are SEHNR and FQNEAQ (reference sequence). The CDR3 has 15 residues. With 5 bases clipped from V and 8 bases from J, the junction kept 11 bases outside the gene matches. The CDR3 loop reads CASSPQTGGWWEAFF. CDR3 nucleotide sequence: TGTGCCAGCAGCCCACAGACAGGGGGCTGGTGGGAAGCTTTCTTT.

This clonotype has only a few counts. This rearrangement joins TRBV12-3 or TRBV12-4 to TRBJ2-3; D possibly matches TRBD1 or TRBD2 (5 bases each). The CDR3 has 14 amino acids. V lost 7 bases to trimming and J lost 3 bases, with 14 bases between them. The CDR3 DNA reads TGTGCCAGCAATCATGGGACGTCGACAGATACGCAGTATTTT. Its protein is CASNHGTSTDTQYF.

The table lists this clonotype with many counts. The chain joins TRBV2 to TRBJ2-2; 7 nucleotides line up with TRBD1. Trimming at V came to 7 bases and at J to 1 base, leaving 9 bases not matched to a gene. This CDR3 spans 16 amino acids. The germline V gene has CDR1 SNHLY and CDR2 FYNNEI. The CDR3 DNA follows: TGTGCCAGCATCACGAACCGGGACAGGAACACCGGGGAGCTGTTTTTT. It encodes CASITNRDRNTGELFF.

This clonotype was counted between two and nine times. The J gene is TRBJ1-5, the V gene TRBV7-2; D is possibly TRBD1 (6 bases). V lost 1 base and J lost 1, with 8 bases in between. Germline CDR1 and CDR2: SGHTA and FQGNSA. The CDR3 spans 15 residues. Here the CDR3 reads CASSLVGASNQPQHF. CDR3 sequence (DNA): TGTGCCAGCAGCTTAGTGGGGGCCAGCAATCAGCCCCAGCATTTT.

This clonotype turned up a few times. The V call is TRBV6-1, the J call TRBJ2-7; D gene uncertain. Germline lookup yields CDR1 MNHNS and CDR2 SASEGT. The CDR3 has 14 residues. Trimming cost V 6 bases and J 2 bases, with 14 bases left between them. The CDR3 nucleotides are TGTGCCAGCAGCCAGACGGCGGAAACCTACGAGCAGTACTTC. Protein product: CASSQTAETYEQYF.

V usage is TRBV11-2 and J usage is TRBJ2-7; 10 bases map to TRBD2. The trim removed 0 bases at V and 0 bases at J, leaving 5 bases unmatched. The CDR3 consists of 17 residues. The germline V gene has CDR1 SGHAT and CDR2 FQNNGV. CDR3 sequence (DNA): TGTGCCAGCAGCTTAGATCCGGCTAGCGGGAGCTCCTACGAGCAGTACTTC. Encoded protein: CASSLDPASGSSYEQYF.

This clonotype appeared many times. J is TRBJ1-5 and V is TRBV12-3 or TRBV12-4; a weak D match, TRBD1 (6 bases). V lost 6 bases and J 0 bases, leaving 12 bases between the germline ends. This CDR3 is built from 15 residues. The CDR3 here is CASSAGTHSNQPQHF. The CDR3 coding sequence is TGTGCCAGCAGCGCTGGGACACATAGCAATCAGCCCCAGCATTTT.

The chain is built from TRBV7-9 and TRBJ2-7; D is perhaps TRBD2 (6 bases). CDR3 size: 16 residues. V lost 4 bases and J lost 3, with 19 bases in between. Germline assignment: CDR1 SEHNR and CDR2 FQNEAQ (reference sequence). The CDR3 nucleotides read TGTGCCAGCAGCTCGCTCGGTCGGGGGAAAAACTACGAGCAGTACTTC. Translated: CASSSLGRGKNYEQYF. The full variable domain, completed using reference TRBV7-9 and TRBJ2-7, is DTGVSQNPRHKITKRGQNVTFRCDPISEHNRLYWYRQTLGQGPEFLTYFQNEAQLEKSRLLSDRFSAERPKGSFSTLEIQRTEQGDSAMYLCASSSLGRGKNYEQYFGPGTRLTVT.

The chain is built from TRBV19 and TRBJ2-7; the D gene is possibly TRBD2 (7 bases). CDR3 length equals 13 residues. V dropped 8 bases and J dropped 2 bases, with 13 bases sitting between them. From germline, CDR1 is LNHDA and CDR2 SQIVND (reference sequence). The chain's CDR3 is CASGGGPPYEQYF. As DNA, the CDR3 is TGTGCCAGTGGGGGGGGGCCGCCCTACGAGCAGTACTTC. The full variable domain, completed using reference TRBV19 and TRBJ2-7, is DGGITQSPKYLFRKEGQNVTLSCEQNLNHDAMYWYRQDPGQGLRLIYYSQIVNDFQKGDIAEGYSVSREKKESFPLTVTSAQKNPTAFYLCASGGGPPYEQYFGPGTRLTVT.

At least ten counts were recorded for this clonotype. V usage is TRBV24-1 and J usage is TRBJ2-5, with 7 nucleotides matching TRBD1. This CDR3 has 15 residues. In germline, CDR1 is KGHDR, CDR2 SFDVKD. With V trimmed by 4 bases and J by 2 bases, 6 bases remained unmatched. The DNA of the CDR3 is TGTGCCACCAGTGACGCCAAACAGGGGCAAGAGACCCAGTACTTC. This sequence encodes CATSDAKQGQETQYF.

J is TRBJ2-7 and V is TRBV6-1, with D perhaps TRBD1 (6 bases). Per the germline V gene, CDR1 is MNHNS and CDR2 is SASEGT. Trimming cost V 6 bases and J 7 bases, with 13 bases left between them. The CDR3 sequence is 12 residues long. Written as DNA, the CDR3 is TGTGCCAGCAGCCCGGGTGGACAGGAGCAGTACTTC. Translated: CASSPGGQEQYF.

This clonotype was detected ten times or more. This chain joins TRBV12-3 or TRBV12-4 and TRBJ1-5; D may be TRBD1 (5 bases). The V and J ends lost 11 bases and 7 bases respectively, with 18 bases between them. The CDR3 extends over 13 amino acids. CDR3 nucleotide sequence: TGTGCCCCCGCCAGGGCGTTTAGACAGCCCCAGCATTTT. Translation: CAPARAFRQPQHF.

This clonotype was observed a few times. The J gene is TRBJ2-2, the V gene TRBV30; D not resolved. With 6 bases removed from V and 4 bases from J, the gap between germline ends came to 6 bases. The CDR3 is made up of 11 amino acids. CDR1 and CDR2 (germline): GTSNPN, SVGIG (reference sequence). The chain's CDR3 is CACQPTGELFF. The CDR3 DNA is TGTGCCTGCCAACCCACCGGGGAGCTGTTTTTT.

This clonotype has ten or more counts. The chain combines TRBV12-3 or TRBV12-4 with TRBJ1-1; D is unresolved. This CDR3 is 14 amino acids long. V gave up 4 bases and J gave up 2 bases, with 11 bases separating them. The CDR3, as DNA: TGTGCCAGCAGTTATCGTTTTTCAAACACTGAAGCTTTCTTT. This sequence encodes CASSYRFSNTEAFF.

This clonotype was seen more than once but under ten times. Here the CDR3 DNA reads TGTGCCAGCAGTTTCTCACCCTTAGGGGCCAACTCCTACGAGCAGTACTTC. Translated: CASSFSPLGANSYEQYF. The chain couples TRBV28 to TRBJ2-7, with D possibly matching TRBD1 (5 bases). This CDR3 region has 17 residues. Germline CDR1 and CDR2: MDHEN and SYDVKM. Trimming took off 3 bases at V and 0 bases at J, with 18 bases between the two ends.

This clonotype has ten or more counts. The chain uses TRBV28 and TRBJ2-7; weak D call: TRBD1 (6 bases). V was cut by 5 bases and J by 3 bases, with 14 bases left in between. CDR1 MDHEN and CDR2 SYDVKM come from the germline V gene. The CDR3 has 14 residues. CDR3 coding DNA: TGTGCCAGCAGTCTCGGGACACCCAACTACGAGCAGTACTTC. It specifies CASSLGTPNYEQYF. Combining the CDR3 with reference TRBV28 and TRBJ2-7 gives the whole variable domain DVKVTQSSRYLVKRTGEKVFLECVQDMDHENMFWYRQDPGLGLRLIYFSYDVKMKEKGDIPEGYSVSREKKERFSLILESASTNQTSMYLCASSLGTPNYEQYFGPGTRLTVT.

This clonotype was counted between two and nine times. The chain links TRBV10-1 to TRBJ2-4; TRBD2 matches at 10 bases. CDR1 and CDR2 (germline): WNHNN, SYGVQD (reference sequence). V shed 6 bases and J 6 bases; nucleotides not matched to a gene: 5. The CDR3 extends over 14 amino acids. In nucleotides, the CDR3 is TGCGCCAGCAGCGGAATAGCGGGAGGAAACATTCAGTACTTC. This sequence encodes CASSGIAGGNIQYF.

The chain combines TRBV3-1 with TRBJ1-1, with 7 positions matching TRBD1. The CDR3 runs to 14 residues. V dropped 4 bases and J dropped 1; count of bases not matched to a gene: 3. The germline V gene encodes CDR1 LGHDT and CDR2 YNNKEL (reference sequence). CDR3 sequence reads: CASSLRQGNTEAFF. The DNA of the CDR3 is TGTGCCAGCAGCCTTCGACAGGGGAACACTGAAGCTTTCTTT.

The chain uses TRBV2 and TRBJ2-3; a weak D match, TRBD1 (7 bases). Deletions cut 6 bases from V and 4 bases from J, with 11 bases between. Germline lookup yields CDR1 SNHLY and CDR2 FYNNEI. This CDR3 is built from 13 residues. The CDR3 sequence is CASRTGEADTQYF. Here the CDR3 DNA reads TGTGCCAGCAGAACAGGGGAGGCAGATACGCAGTATTTT.

This clonotype was seen at least ten times. This sequence joins TRBV7-2 and TRBJ1-1, with 7 bases aligning to TRBD1. V was clipped by 5 bases and J by 10 bases; unmatched bases: 13. Germline-derived CDR1 and CDR2 are SGHTA and FQGNSA. The CDR3 extends over 14 amino acids. CDR3 loop: CASSADRVVLAAFF. The CDR3 coding sequence is TGTGCCAGCAGCGCCGACAGGGTCGTGTTGGCAGCTTTCTTT.

At least ten counts were recorded for this clonotype. The chain employs TRBV27 and TRBJ1-1; the D is unclear. Trimming took off 6 bases at V and 5 bases at J, with 13 bases between the two ends. CDR3 length equals 13 residues. Germline CDR1 is MNHEY and CDR2 is SMNVEV (reference sequence). The CDR3 sequence is CASSPGPSTEAFF. The CDR3, as DNA: TGTGCCAGCAGCCCGGGCCCCTCTACTGAAGCTTTCTTT.

Only a few counts were recorded for this clonotype. This chain connects TRBV5-6 to TRBJ1-1; unclear D gene. Germline V lookup: CDR1 SGHDT, CDR2 YYEEEE. CDR3 length: 13 residues. V lost 4 bases and J lost 4, with 11 bases in between. The CDR3 DNA reads TGTGCCAGCAGCCCCGCCCCGAGCACTGAAGCTTTCTTT. Its translation is CASSPAPSTEAFF.